This TCR beta chain was observed in a study of CD8 T cells in Susac syndrome. Study observations and caveats: The authors found no clonal expansion in Susac syndrome CD4+ T cell repertoires.

Sequencing of TCR beta was carried out in blood CD8+ and CD4+ T cells. TEMRA cells underwent FACS enrichment and CD8+ and CD4+ T cells underwent negative isolation. Random hexamers served to reverse transcribe roughly 0.45 to 1 ug RNA. The method of amplification for TCR beta CDR3 was immunoSEQ multiplex PCR, covering 54 Vbeta and 13 Jbeta. TCRdb re-called the immunoSEQ multiplex PCR reads with MiXCR, one entry per CDR3 protein. The sample holds over 150,000 distinct CDR3 sequences, roughly 94% seen once. Germline CDR1 SQVTM, CDR2 ANQGSEA. V was pared by 7 bases and J by 4 bases, with 17 bases between. This CDR3 has 14 amino acids. This clonotype was counted a single time. Its target is not known.

J is TRBJ2-1 and V is TRBV29-1; D gene unclear. The receptor comes from a human donor with Susac syndrome. The sample consisted of CD4+ T cells from PBMCs. The CDR3 coding sequence is TGCAGCGGCGTGGCGGACGACCCTTACAATGAGCAGTTCTTC. It codes for CSGVADDPYNEQFF.